What follows are 13 T cell receptor beta chains derived from one specimen sequenced in a study of tumor-infiltrating lymphocytes in primary liver carcinoma. The source of the blood RNA was unsorted whole blood, and germline DNA was extracted as well. From approximately 500 ng total RNA, TCR beta cDNA was generated with a primer in the constant region. A slightly modified ARM-PCR protocol with three nested multiplex PCR rounds produced these TCR beta libraries. The first two PCR rounds, nine to ten cycles each, used TRBV1-TRBV30 forward primers and a C-beta reverse primer. Via MiXCR, TCRdb re-called the multiplex PCR reads, giving one row per CDR3 protein. The sample lists about 320,000 distinct CDR3 sequences, 60% to 80% occurring once. The sequencing sample was made of peripheral blood. These receptors came from a man in his forties or fifties with primary liver carcinoma and hepatitis B virus infection.

Notes on this clonotype: Since no conserved phenylalanine or tryptophan closes the CDR3, a read error is the likely cause. The chain couples TRBV6-2 or TRBV6-3 to TRBJ1-5; D is possibly TRBD1 (6 bases). The V gene's germline CDR1 is MNHEY and CDR2 SVGEGT. The CDR3 has 13 amino acids. CDR3 sequence reads: CASSQGGGQPQHL. The CDR3, as DNA: TGCGCCAGCAGTCAAGGAGGGGGACAGCCCCAGCATCTT.

V usage is TRBV7-3 and J usage is TRBJ2-1, with D perhaps TRBD1 or TRBD2 (6 bases each). Germline CDR1 and CDR2: SGHTA and FQGTGA. V lost 1 base, J lost 5 bases, and 12 bases lay in between. This CDR3 region has 15 residues. DNA of the CDR3: TGTGCCAGCAGCTTAATCCCTAGGGGGGACAATGAGCAGTTCTTC. It translates to CASSLIPRGDNEQFF.

The gene calls are TRBV6-2 or TRBV6-3 and TRBJ2-1; possible D gene TRBD2, 6 bases. Trimming removed 6 bases at V and 7 bases at J, with 13 bases between. CDR3 length equals 13 residues. Looked up from germline, CDR1 is MNHEY and CDR2 is SVGEGT. DNA for the CDR3: TGTGCCAGCAGGAATAGTGGGAGGAATGAGCAGTTCTTC. Its protein product is CASRNSGRNEQFF.

The gene calls are TRBV5-1 and TRBJ1-2; D remains ambiguous. Germline V CDR1 and CDR2: SGHRS, YFSETQ. The length of the CDR3 is 14 residues. Trimming cost V 0 bases and J 6 bases, with 12 bases left between them. The CDR3, as DNA: TGCGCCAGCAGCTTGGTGGTAGGGATGGATGGCTACACCTTC. This codes for CASSLVVGMDGYTF.

Worth noting for this clonotype: A much larger clone is a single base away; this may be a read error. This chain connects TRBV29-1 to TRBJ2-1; D is unclear. The V gene lost 7 bases and the J gene lost 7 bases, with 17 bases spanning the gap. This CDR3 contains 13 residues. The germline CDR1 and CDR2 sequences are SQVTM and ANQGSEA. CDR3 region: CSAVGGEKNEQFF. Here the CDR3 DNA reads TGCAGCGCCGTGGGTGGGGAAAAGAATGAGCAGTTCTTC.

On this clonotype itself: A read error may explain this, as a much larger clone is one base away. The rearrangement uses TRBV6-2 or TRBV6-3 and TRBJ2-7; possible D gene TRBD2, 5 bases. Per the germline V gene, CDR1 is MNHEY and CDR2 is SVGEGT. The CDR3 loop spans 15 amino acids. The CDR3 bases are TGTGCCAACAGTTCCCCCGCAGCGGAGCCCTACGAGCAGTACTTC. Translation: CANSSPAAEPYEQYF.

Only a few counts were recorded for this clonotype. This may be a read error, as it is one base from a much larger clone. J is TRBJ2-1 and V is TRBV29-1; D possibly uses TRBD1 or TRBD2 (5 bases each). The CDR3 has 14 amino acids. Trimming removed 5 bases from V and 3 bases from J, with 14 bases in between. Per germline, CDR1 SQVTM and CDR2 ANQGSEA. The CDR3 DNA reads TGCAGCGTTAAGAACGGGGCCAACTACAATGAGCAGTTCTTC. Translating gives CSVKNGANYNEQFF.

A word on this clonotype: The germline gene is not matched at one end of the junction; a read error may be the cause. The chain employs TRBV5-1 and TRBJ2-7; the match to TRBD1 covers 7 bases. Per the germline V gene, CDR1 is SGHRS and CDR2 is YFSETQ. The CDR3 contains 13 residues. The CDR3 nucleotides read TGCGCCGGCAGCTTGGGACAGCTCTACGAGCAGTACTTC. The encoded protein is CAGSLGQLYEQYF.

The chain combines TRBV12-3 or TRBV12-4 with TRBJ2-1; D uncertain. The CDR3 is made up of 12 amino acids. Trimming took off 6 bases at V and 4 bases at J, with 7 bases between the two ends. This chain's CDR3 is CASRWVYNEQFF. The CDR3 DNA sequence: TGTGCCAGCAGATGGGTGTACAATGAGCAGTTCTTC.

Written as DNA, the CDR3 is TGTGCCAGCAGATCCGAGGGGGCCAAAAACATTCAGTACTTC. Residues: CASRSEGAKNIQYF. The gene calls are TRBV6-6 and TRBJ2-4; the D call may be TRBD1 or TRBD2 (5 bases each). Per germline, CDR1 MNHNY and CDR2 SVGAGI (reference sequence). The CDR3 length is 14 residues. Between the trimmed V and J ends, which lost 6 bases and 1 base, there was a span of 10 bases.

In the case of this clonotype: Compared with germline, one end of the junction differs, possibly owing to a read error. V and J are TRBV14 and TRBJ2-3, with unresolved D. Germline V gene lookup returns CDR1 SGHDN and CDR2 FVKESK. The CDR3 consists of 13 residues. In DNA, the CDR3 is TGCGCCAACAGCCGAGGATACAGAGATACGCAGTATTTT. It specifies CANSRGYRDTQYF.

A note on this clonotype: Likely a read error: the CDR3 ends without its conserved phenylalanine or tryptophan. The chain uses TRBV6-5 and TRBJ2-7; D possibly corresponds to TRBD2 (6 bases). Germline assignment: CDR1 MNHEY and CDR2 SVGAGI. V dropped 6 bases and J dropped 3 bases, with 15 bases sitting between them. The CDR3 runs 14 residues. The CDR3 loop is CASSRRDAIYEQYL. DNA of the CDR3: TGTGCCAGCAGCCGGAGGGACGCCATCTACGAGCAGTACCTC.

Note on this clonotype: Sequence at one end of the junction differs from germline and may be a read error. This sequence joins TRBV5-1 and TRBJ2-7; unclear D gene. This CDR3 spans 17 amino acids. Germline lookup yields CDR1 SGHRS and CDR2 YFSETQ. DNA of the CDR3: TGCGCCAGCAGGTTGGCCGCCTTAACTTTCCCTCCCGACGAGCAGTACTTC. This encodes CASRLAALTFPPDEQYF.